This T cell receptor beta chain was captured by sequencing in a study of shared clonotypes between healthy human individuals. Of note for this clone: What it binds is not known.

Everyone who donated was a Caucasian adult who lived in Nashville, Tennessee. The study separated CD4+ cells into CD45RA+ naive and CD45RA-negative memory subsets. The method was immunoSEQ multiplex PCR; TCRdb's version includes in-frame clones alone and lacks a portion of them. The data contain over a million clones, 98% of them seen just once; the ten biggest clones take up less than 0.55%. Study-level results: The sharing of about 5% of naive CD4 clonotypes was seen across a handful of donors. Large depth notwithstanding, sorted-subset sequencing proved incomplete by rarefaction.

This receptor was obtained from a man in his thirties or forties in good health. Sample: naive CD4+ T cells sorted from blood. The sample's subset: CD45RA+ positively selected.

The DNA of the CDR3 is TGTGCCAGCAGTCGGGCGGGGGAGCAGTACTTC. Protein: CASSRAGEQYF. This rearrangement joins TRBV25-1 to TRBJ2-7; D may be TRBD2 (6 bases). CDR3 length: 11 residues. V shed 5 bases and J shed 7 bases, with 9 bases lying between them. Per the germline V gene, CDR1 is MGHDK and CDR2 is SYGVNS.